The 6 T cell receptor beta chains presented below share a single source sample, sequenced in a study of human T cells and chemical hapten exposure. Described time point: pre-sensitization, week 0. As for treatment: therapeutic diphenylcyclopropenone sensitization with weekly scalp DPC. TCRdb reanalysed the RACE reads using MiXCR and keeps one entry per CDR3 protein. The table lists about 80,000 distinct CDR3 sequences, approximately 14% of them singletons, with 4% to 6% in the top ten. The sample in question was whole blood, obtained in connection with sensitization to the hapten diphenylcyclopropenone (DPC). The receptor source for this set is a woman in her 50s with alopecia areata. Some clones in this sample may be carry-over from other donors' samples.

A few counts support this clonotype. The chain employs TRBV6-6 and TRBJ2-3; 9 bases agree with TRBD1. V lost 6 bases and J lost 4; bases outside the gene matches: 14. Germline CDR1 and CDR2: MNHNY and SVGAGI (reference sequence). The CDR3 runs 17 residues. In DNA, the CDR3 is TGTGCCAGCAGATCTTTCGCACAGGGGGCAAGGGCAGATACGCAGTATTTT. Translating gives CASRSFAQGARADTQYF.

The chain combines TRBV11-3 with TRBJ2-1; D is perhaps TRBD2 (6 bases). V was trimmed by 5 bases and J by 8 bases, leaving 19 bases between them. The germline gives CDR1 SGHNT, CDR2 YENEEA. The CDR3 loop spans 15 amino acids. The CDR3 here is CASSLGLNPSHEQFF. In nucleotides, the CDR3 is TGTGCCAGCAGCCTTGGACTAAATCCTTCCCATGAGCAGTTCTTC.

CDR3 sequence (DNA): TGCGCCACCCAACGAGACACCACCACAGATACGCAGTATTTT. Protein: CATQRDTTTDTQYF. The rearrangement links TRBV10-1 to TRBJ2-3; D not resolved. Germline CDR1 reads WNHNN; CDR2 reads SYGVQD (reference sequence). This CDR3 comprises 14 residues. V was cut by 10 bases and J by 2 bases, with 16 bases left in between.

This clonotype has ten or more counts. The chain uses TRBV13 and TRBJ2-7; 10 bases align to TRBD2. The germline gives CDR1 PRHDT, CDR2 FYEKMQ (reference sequence). Unmatched junction bases numbered 6, after V lost 2 bases and J lost 2 bases. There are 16 residues in the CDR3. CDR3 in amino acids: CASSLRTSGRPYEQYF. CDR3 coding DNA: TGTGCCAGCAGCTTAAGGACTAGCGGAAGACCCTACGAGCAGTACTTC.

This clonotype turned up a few times. V is TRBV24-1 and J is TRBJ1-2; no firm D call. V was clipped by 4 bases and J by 8 bases, with 16 bases between them. The CDR3 runs 14 residues. The germline CDR1 and CDR2 sequences are KGHDR and SFDVKD. CDR3 in amino acids: CATSDLTKWEGYTF. In DNA form, the CDR3 reads TGTGCCACCAGTGACTTAACAAAGTGGGAAGGCTACACCTTC.

This chain uses TRBV6-5 with TRBJ2-7; tentatively, D is TRBD1 (6 bases). Trimming stripped 4 bases from V and 6 bases from J, with 13 bases between. CDR3 length equals 13 residues. CDR1 is MNHEY, CDR2 SVGAGI, per germline. The CDR3 DNA sequence: TGTGCCAGCAGTTTCCCCGGGACACTCGAGCAGTACTTC. This translates into CASSFPGTLEQYF.